The present entry profiles one TCR beta chain with its context. The antigen remains undetermined. V was pared by 3 bases and J by 2 bases, with 13 bases of the junction left unmatched. The germline gives CDR1 LGHDT, CDR2 YNNKEL (reference sequence). The CDR3 contains 18 residues. These data originate in a study of blood T cells in healthy people across ages. Alongside a J-beta primer mix, a sample-barcoded 5' primer served in a second PCR lasting 7 to 11 cycles. Individual samples furnished no less than 2.5 million CDR3-containing paired-end reads apiece. TCRdb redid the calling of the 5' RACE reads with MiXCR, one entry per CDR3 protein. The sample includes roughly 2 million distinct CDR3 sequences, 49% of them seen just once. Study results and limitations: Naive and antigen-experienced cells could not be conclusively compared, given unsorted PBMCs.

Sequencing was done on a sample of blood. The chain uses TRBV3-1 and TRBJ2-3; 8 bases are shared with TRBD2. The clonotype originates from a woman between 40 and 55 years old in good health. The CDR3 nucleotides read TGTGCCAGCAGCCATCAACGGGGGGGGCTACTTCCCACAGATACGCAGTATTTT. Its protein is CASSHQRGGLLPTDTQYF.